These 16 T cell receptor beta chains came from one sample sequenced in a study of T cells in Graves' hyperthyroidism and ophthalmopathy. The TCR beta CDR3 regions underwent amplification using RNA transcripts as the source. The primer set for the first-round RT-PCR of the TCR CDR3 was HTBI. A single record per CDR3 protein comes from TCRdb applying MiXCR to the multiplex PCR reads. The sample holds approximately 600,000 distinct CDR3 sequences, 12% to 15% seen once. The sequencing sample was made of blood. The origin of the receptors is a woman aged 18-30 years with Graves' ophthalmopathy.

V gene TRBV28 combines with J gene TRBJ2-7; TRBD1 matches at 9 bases. Trimming removed 6 bases from V and 6 bases from J; junction bases left unmatched: 3. CDR1 is MDHEN, CDR2 SYDVKM, per germline. The CDR3 spans 12 residues. The CDR3 sequence: CASRQTGGEQYF. As DNA, the CDR3 is TGTGCCAGCAGACAGACAGGGGGCGAGCAGTACTTC.

There are many counts of this clonotype. V gene TRBV6-2 or TRBV6-3 combines with J gene TRBJ2-1; D ambiguous. Trimming took off 2 bases at V and 1 base at J, with 12 bases between the two ends. The germline V gene has CDR1 MNHEY and CDR2 SVGEGT. The CDR3 has 16 residues. CDR3 sequence (DNA): TGTGCCAGCAGTTACCCCTGGCAATGGTCCTACAATGAGCAGTTCTTC. This sequence encodes CASSYPWQWSYNEQFF.

This clonotype was seen repeatedly, ten times or more. This chain connects TRBV7-9 to TRBJ1-2, with TRBD1 as a possible D gene (5 bases). The CDR3 length is 14 residues. Trimming took off 5 bases at V and 4 bases at J, with 14 bases between the two ends. The germline V gene encodes CDR1 SEHNR and CDR2 FQNEAQ (reference sequence). CDR3 amino acids: CASSRGTTAYGYTF. The CDR3 DNA reads as TGTGCCAGCAGCCGAGGGACTACAGCCTATGGCTACACCTTC.

This clonotype was counted many times. V is TRBV6-1 and J is TRBJ2-7; D is unclear. This CDR3 comprises 12 residues. V shed 6 bases and J shed 5 bases, with 11 bases lying between them. Looked up from germline, CDR1 is MNHNS and CDR2 is SASEGT. The CDR3 loop is CASRVGSDEQYF. In nucleotides, the CDR3 is TGTGCCAGCAGGGTAGGCTCGGACGAGCAGTACTTC.

The sample holds many counts of this clonotype. The V and J genes are TRBV6-1 and TRBJ2-1, with D perhaps matching TRBD1 or TRBD2 (6 bases each). The CDR3 sequence is 17 residues long. Trimming removed 6 bases at V and 1 base at J, with 19 bases between. Germline V gene data show CDR1 as MNHNS and CDR2 as SASEGT. The CDR3 nucleotides are TGTGCCAGCAGGCCACAGGGAGGCTGGAGATCCTACAATGAGCAGTTCTTC. This translates into CASRPQGGWRSYNEQFF.

This chain connects TRBV20-1 to TRBJ2-2; D not certain. The germline V gene encodes CDR1 DFQATT and CDR2 SNEGSKA (reference sequence). CDR3 length equals 15 residues. V dropped 6 bases and J dropped 6 bases, with 20 bases sitting between them. In DNA, the CDR3 is TGCAGTGCCCTCGGGCCTCCGACAACTCCCGGGGAGCTGTTTTTT. Residues: CSALGPPTTPGELFF.

CDR3 residues: CASSQEPGLGSPQHF. CDR3 DNA sequence: TGCGCCAGCAGCCAAGAACCGGGGTTAGGGTCGCCCCAGCATTTT. The V call is TRBV4-1, the J call TRBJ1-5; D ambiguous. The CDR3 contains 15 residues. V lost 0 bases to trimming and J lost 9 bases, with 15 bases between them. Germline V CDR1 and CDR2: MGHRA, YSYEKL.

Many counts were recorded for this clonotype. The V call is TRBV5-6, the J call TRBJ1-1; D is unclear. The CDR3 totals 11 residues. The V end was cut by 2 bases, the J end by 8 bases, with 7 bases between. Per the germline V gene, CDR1 is SGHDT and CDR2 is YYEEEE. Here the CDR3 DNA reads TGTGCCAGCAGCTTCTCTCAGGAAGCTTTCTTT. This translates into CASSFSQEAFF.

This clonotype has at least ten counts. V is TRBV28 and J is TRBJ2-1, with 9 bases that match TRBD1. The trim removed 3 bases at V and 5 bases at J, leaving 5 bases unmatched. Germline assignment: CDR1 MDHEN and CDR2 SYDVKM. This CDR3 is built from 15 residues. Here the CDR3 DNA reads TGTGCCAGCAGTTTTCCCGGGACAGGGCACAATGAGCAGTTCTTC. Translation gives CASSFPGTGHNEQFF.

This clonotype showed up just a few times. Written as DNA, the CDR3 is TGCAGTGCTAGGCTGCCCGGGACTAGCGGCGGGAGCTCCTACGAGCAGTACTTC. This gives the protein CSARLPGTSGGSSYEQYF. The chain couples TRBV20-1 to TRBJ2-7; 11 nucleotides align to TRBD2. V trimming: 3 bases; J trimming: 0 bases; junction bases outside the gene matches: 13. The CDR3 consists of 18 residues. The germline V gene has CDR1 DFQATT and CDR2 SNEGSKA (reference sequence).

A remark on this clonotype: This may be a read error, as it is one base from a much larger clone. The chain links TRBV28 to TRBJ1-5, with 8 bases aligning to TRBD1. Per germline, CDR1 MDHEN and CDR2 SYDVKM. The CDR3 is 15 amino acids. J was trimmed by 5 bases and V by 5 bases; bases with no gene match: 8. This chain's CDR3 is CASSPWTGSDQPQHF. The CDR3 region has the DNA TGTGCCAGCAGTCCCTGGACAGGGAGCGATCAGCCCCAGCATTTT.

This clonotype was found many times. The chain couples TRBV12-5 to TRBJ2-1; TRBD1 matches at 7 bases. The V gene end was trimmed by 5 bases and the J gene end by 4 bases; junction bases not matched to a gene: 5. The germline CDR1 and CDR2 sequences are LGHNT and FRNRAP. This CDR3 is 14 amino acids long. In DNA, the CDR3 is TGTGCTAGTGGTCCAGGACAGGCGTACAATGAGCAGTTCTTC. The encoded protein is CASGPGQAYNEQFF.

This clonotype has just a few counts. The rearrangement links TRBV4-1 to TRBJ2-2; perhaps TRBD2 as D (5 bases). V lost 2 bases to trimming and J lost 5 bases, with 24 bases between them. The CDR3 loop spans 19 amino acids. Germline V gives CDR1 MGHRA, CDR2 YSYEKL. CDR3 protein: CASSQRRFWTFNRTGELFF. CDR3 sequence (DNA): TGCGCCAGCAGCCAACGGAGGTTCTGGACTTTCAACCGGACCGGGGAGCTGTTTTTT.

In this sample, this clonotype turned up a few times. A much larger clone differs by one base, so this may be a read error. The chain recombines TRBV27 with TRBJ2-5, with D uncertain. This CDR3 has 15 residues. Germline V CDR1 and CDR2: MNHEY, SMNVEV (reference sequence). CDR3 protein: CAGSKFTSTQETQYF. Written as DNA, the CDR3 is TGTGCCGGCAGTAAGTTTACGTCAACCCAAGAGACCCAGTACTTC.

The rearrangement uses TRBV7-9 and TRBJ1-2; possibly TRBD1 for D (6 bases). Germline V gene lookup returns CDR1 SEHNR and CDR2 FQNEAQ (reference sequence). V was clipped by 5 bases and J by 0 bases, with 22 bases between them. CDR3 length: 18 amino acids. CDR3: CASSEGRTVVLSNYGYTF. DNA of the CDR3: TGTGCCAGCAGCGAAGGACGGACAGTCGTCCTATCTAACTATGGCTACACCTTC.

The gene calls are TRBV27 and TRBJ2-1; 10 bases align to TRBD2. The trim removed 2 bases at V and 14 bases at J, leaving 6 bases unmatched. This CDR3 contains 13 residues. The germline gives CDR1 MNHEY, CDR2 SMNVEV (reference sequence). CDR3 amino acids: CASSLTSGKIKFF. CDR3 bases: TGTGCCAGCAGTTTAACTAGCGGGAAAATAAAGTTCTTC.